This TCR beta chain was profiled in a study of control samples from healthy donors and cancer patients. Measured with immunoSEQ multiplex PCR; TCRdb has only the in-frame clones, and not every one. This table holds about 180,000 clones, nearly 90% found once. The CDR3 is made up of 15 amino acids. The germline V gene encodes CDR1 SGHTA and CDR2 FQGTGA. J lost 7 bases, V lost 5 bases, and 11 bases had no gene match. The source is a woman aged 45-65 years in good health. The sequenced sample was blood. The chain joins TRBV7-3 to TRBJ2-1; 7 bases match TRBD2. The CDR3 sequence is CASSPRGGFQNEQFF. The CDR3 coding sequence is TGTGCCAGCAGCCCCCGCGGGGGATTTCAGAATGAGCAGTTCTTC.